These T cell receptor beta chains were read from a single sample in a study of T cell responses to AZD1222 COVID-19 vaccine. TCRdb's copy holds only in-frame clones and misses some; the assay was immunoSEQ multiplex PCR. Across about 140,000 clones, the top ten clones capture 2.2% of the sample. The source material was peripheral blood. The receptor source for this set is an adult in good health. Each CDR3 is given with its conserved first and last residue. The D gene is left open where the match is weak.

V: TRBV19
D: .
J: TRBJ1-1
DNA: TGTGCCAGTTTCGACTGGGACACTGAAGCTTTCTTT
CDR3: CASFDWDTEAFF

V: TRBV3-1/TRBV3-2
D: .
J: TRBJ1-2
DNA: TGTGCCAGCAGCCAAGAAAGGGCGCTAGGCTATGGCTACACCTTC
CDR3: CASSQERALGYGYTF

V: TRBV5-5
D: .
J: TRBJ2-4
DNA: TGTGCCAGCAGCTTGCGGGGGCGGGAAAACATTCAGTACTTC
CDR3: CASSLRGRENIQYF

V: TRBV15
D: .
J: TRBJ1-1
DNA: TGTGCCACCAGCAGAGATCTACAGCCGACTGAAGCTTTCTTT
CDR3: CATSRDLQPTEAFF

V: TRBV7-2
D: .
J: TRBJ2-1
DNA: TGTGCCAGCAGCCCGGTCTGGGGCAGGGCCCACAATGAGCAGTTCTTC
CDR3: CASSPVWGRAHNEQFF

V: TRBV25-1
D: .
J: TRBJ1-1
DNA: TGTGCCAGCAGTGAAGCAGGGCCGTCCGTTGAAGCTTTCTTT
CDR3: CASSEAGPSVEAFF

V: TRBV11-3
D: .
J: TRBJ2-3
DNA: TGTGCCAGCAGCGCTGGGGCCGCGGGAGATACGCAGTATTTT
CDR3: CASSAGAAGDTQYF

V: TRBV18
D: .
J: TRBJ1-3
DNA: TGTGCCAGCTCATTCTCAGTCCTCTCTGGAAACACCATATATTTT
CDR3: CASSFSVLSGNTIYF

V: TRBV29-1
D: .
J: TRBJ2-3
DNA: TGCAGCGTTGAAGTCGTCGATGACAGATTCACAGATACGCAGTATTTT
CDR3: CSVEVVDDRFTDTQYF

V: TRBV19
D: .
J: TRBJ1-2
DNA: TGTGCCAGTAGTTTTGATGGCGTGCGGTACTATGGCTACACCTTC
CDR3: CASSFDGVRYYGYTF

V: TRBV11-2
D: TRBD1
J: TRBJ2-7
DNA: TGTGCCAGCAGCTTAGAGACAGGGACCTACGAGCAGTACTTC
CDR3: CASSLETGTYEQYF

V: TRBV5-1
D: TRBD2
J: TRBJ2-3
DNA: TGCGCCAGCAGCTTGCGCGGGGGGGCTGCAGATACGCAGTATTTT
CDR3: CASSLRGGAADTQYF

V: TRBV18
D: .
J: TRBJ2-3
DNA: TGTGCCAGCTCCCACACTAGCATAGGTTGGACAGATACGCAGTATTTT
CDR3: CASSHTSIGWTDTQYF

V: TRBV24-1
D: .
J: TRBJ1-5
DNA: TGTGCCACCAGTGATGGGGGGCAGGCCTTTGAGCCCCAGCATTTT
CDR3: CATSDGGQAFEPQHF

V: TRBV27
D: TRBD1
J: TRBJ1-1
DNA: TGTGCCAGCAGTGCGTACAGGGGGACACAAGAAAACACTGAAGCTTTCTTT
CDR3: CASSAYRGTQENTEAFF

V: TRBV7-8
D: .
J: TRBJ1-6
DNA: TGTGCCAGCAGCTTCAGTATCTATAATTCACCCCTCCACTTT
CDR3: CASSFSIYNSPLHF

V: TRBV5-5
D: TRBD1
J: TRBJ1-4
DNA: TGTGCCAGCAGAAGACAGGGGGGTAATGAAAAACTGTTTTTT
CDR3: CASRRQGGNEKLFF

V: TRBV7-2
D: .
J: TRBJ1-1
DNA: TGTGCCAGCAGCCCGACCCCACAGAACACTGAAGCTTTCTTT
CDR3: CASSPTPQNTEAFF

V: TRBV15
D: .
J: TRBJ2-3
DNA: TGTGCCACCAGCAGAGGGTTCACAGATACGCAGTATTTT
CDR3: CATSRGFTDTQYF

V: TRBV5-1
D: TRBD1
J: TRBJ2-1
DNA: TGCGCCAGCAGCTTGAGACAGGGGGCTCTCAATGAGCAGTTCTTC
CDR3: CASSLRQGALNEQFF

V: TRBV19
D: TRBD1
J: TRBJ1-2
DNA: TGTGCCAGTAGTCCGGGGACAGGGGGCACTAACTATGGCTACACCTTC
CDR3: CASSPGTGGTNYGYTF

V: TRBV7-9
D: .
J: TRBJ1-1
DNA: TGTGCCAGCAGCTTAGGGCCGGGGACGGCCACTGAAGCTTTCTTT
CDR3: CASSLGPGTATEAFF

V: TRBV20-1
D: .
J: TRBJ2-7
DNA: TGCAGTGCTAGAGGGGGCTACGAGCAGTACTTC
CDR3: CSARGGYEQYF

V: TRBV29-1
D: .
J: TRBJ1-1
DNA: TGCAGCGTTGGATGGGGCGCGGACACTGAAGCTTTCTTT
CDR3: CSVGWGADTEAFF

V: TRBV13
D: .
J: TRBJ1-6
DNA: TGTGCCAGCAGCTACCGCGGAGGGCCGCTCTCCATATCTGATTCACCCCTCCACTTT
CDR3: CASSYRGGPLSISDSPLHF

V: TRBV19
D: TRBD2
J: TRBJ2-1
DNA: TGTGCCAGTACTCCCTATCGGGGGGGCAATGAGCAGTTCTTC
CDR3: CASTPYRGGNEQFF

V: TRBV7-2
D: .
J: TRBJ1-5
DNA: TGTGCCAGCAGCTTTAATGCTGGGGGGGTTCAGCCCCAGCATTTT
CDR3: CASSFNAGGVQPQHF